This TCR beta chain is from a study of post-analysis software for immune sequencing data. Across the study: Courses of disease covered relapsing-remitting, secondary progressive and progressive-relapsing multiple sclerosis. Findings and limits, study-wide: Relative to controls, patients with multiple sclerosis showed significantly lower normalized Chao1 diversity. Roughly five TRBV segments occurring more often in patients than controls included TRBV5-6, TRBV5-1 and TRBV20-1.

In regard to this clonotype: Its antigen is not known.

CDR1 and CDR2 from the germline V gene are DFQATT and SNEGSKA (reference sequence). V was clipped by 5 bases and J by 5 bases; unmatched bases: 3. The CDR3 extends over 12 amino acids. Libraries were made from TCR beta cDNA, and they carried unique molecular identifiers. The source material, 1 to 10 million T cells, gave rise to 500,000 or so cDNA molecules. TCRdb re-analysed the PCR reads in MiXCR, keeping a single row per CDR3 protein. The repertoire has a few hundred thousand distinct CDR3 sequences, 30% to 45% of them found once; the top ten carry roughly 8.2%. The rearrangement joins TRBV20-1 to TRBJ2-1, with 7 nucleotides matching TRBD2. The sequence came from a girl aged 2 to 9 with multiple sclerosis. Sequencing was carried out using blood. This CDR3 is CSAGLGDNEQFF. The CDR3 coding sequence is TGCAGTGCTGGACTAGGGGACAATGAGCAGTTCTTC.